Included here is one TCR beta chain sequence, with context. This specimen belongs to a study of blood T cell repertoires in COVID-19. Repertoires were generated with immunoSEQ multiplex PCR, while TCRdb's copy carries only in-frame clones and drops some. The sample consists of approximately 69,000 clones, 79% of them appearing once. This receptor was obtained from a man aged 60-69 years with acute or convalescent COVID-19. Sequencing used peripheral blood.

Here the CDR3 reads CASSTHRDRARQETQYF. CDR3 sequence (DNA): TGTGCCAGCAGCACACACCGGGACAGGGCTCGCCAAGAGACCCAGTACTTC. The J gene is TRBJ2-5, the V gene TRBV21-1; the table's D gene call, TRBD1, was not cross checked with the DNA. TRBV21-1 corresponds to a pseudogene. The CDR3 has 17 residues.